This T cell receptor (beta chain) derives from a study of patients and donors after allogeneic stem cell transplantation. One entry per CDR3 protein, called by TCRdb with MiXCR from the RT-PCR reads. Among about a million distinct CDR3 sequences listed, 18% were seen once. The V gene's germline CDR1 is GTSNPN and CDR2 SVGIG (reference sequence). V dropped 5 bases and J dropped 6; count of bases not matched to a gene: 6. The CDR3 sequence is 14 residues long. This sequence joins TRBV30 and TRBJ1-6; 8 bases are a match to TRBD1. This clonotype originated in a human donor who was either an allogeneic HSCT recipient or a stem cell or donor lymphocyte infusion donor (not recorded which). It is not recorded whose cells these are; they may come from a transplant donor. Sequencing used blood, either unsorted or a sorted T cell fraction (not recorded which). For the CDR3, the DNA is TGTGCCTGGCGGACAGGGCCATTTAATTCACCCCTCCACTTT. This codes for CAWRTGPFNSPLHF.